This passage covers 21 T cell receptor beta chains from one sample sequenced in a study of blood T cells in healthy people across ages (dated by TCRdb to between 2015 and 2016). The library was prepared using 5' RACE. Sequencing was carried out with an Illumina HiSeq 2500. A second PCR of roughly 6 to 12 cycles was run with a J-beta primer mix and a sample-barcoded 5' primer. TCRdb trimmed public reads at Q25 via fastp, called clones via MiXCR and kept in-frame beta chains. Each record represents a unique CDR3 protein, reported with the most common genes and DNA among its rows. In all, the sample holds hundreds of thousands of distinct CDR3 sequences, and around 49% of those were seen once. The biggest ten clones account for about 32% of the sample. The specimen was blood. Receptor source: a woman aged 55-70 years in good health.

This clonotype appeared once. The genes are TRBV20-1 and TRBJ2-3; D perhaps matches TRBD2 (6 bases). This CDR3 has 13 amino acids. Germline lookup yields CDR1 DFQATT and CDR2 SNEGSKA (reference sequence). Trimming left V 7 bases short and J 6 bases short, with 17 bases between. This CDR3 is CSVVGGGWDTQYF. Written as DNA, the CDR3 is TGCAGTGTAGTGGGGGGAGGCTGGGATACGCAGTATTTT.

This clonotype was counted a few times. This chain uses TRBV7-2 with TRBJ2-4, with D perhaps assigned TRBD1 or TRBD2 (5 bases each). The CDR3 has 15 amino acids. Trimming left V 2 bases short and J 13 bases short, with 21 bases between. Germline V lookup: CDR1 SGHTA, CDR2 FQGNSA. In DNA form, the CDR3 reads TGTGCCAGCAGCTTATTTCAGGGACCAGACGGTGAGCAGTACTTC. Protein: CASSLFQGPDGEQYF.

The rearrangement links TRBV4-3 to TRBJ2-3; 9 bases line up with TRBD2. From germline, CDR1 is LGHNA and CDR2 YSLEER. With V trimmed by 0 bases and J by 5 bases, 3 bases remained unmatched. CDR3 length equals 15 residues. This chain's CDR3 is CASSQEAGGGDTQYF. CDR3 DNA: TGCGCCAGCAGCCAAGAGGCGGGAGGGGGAGATACGCAGTATTTT.

This chain joins TRBV28 and TRBJ1-6, with no clear D. The CDR3 totals 11 residues. Trimming shortened V by 11 bases and J by 8 bases, and 10 bases separated the two germline ends. CDR1 and CDR2 from the germline V gene are MDHEN and SYDVKM. As DNA, the CDR3 is TGTGCCGCCAGGTCGGATTCACCCCTCCACTTT. Protein product: CAARSDSPLHF. Full variable domain (remainder filled in from reference TRBV28 and TRBJ1-6): DVKVTQSSRYLVKRTGEKVFLECVQDMDHENMFWYRQDPGLGLRLIYFSYDVKMKEKGDIPEGYSVSREKKERFSLILESASTNQTSMYLCAARSDSPLHFGNGTRLTVT.

This clonotype was recorded once. This chain connects TRBV4-2 to TRBJ1-1; D unclear. Trimming stripped 0 bases from V and 1 base from J, with 3 bases between. The CDR3 sequence is 13 residues long. Germline V lookup: CDR1 LGHNA, CDR2 YNFKEQ. CDR3 coding DNA: TGTGCCAGCAGCCAAGAACAGAACACTGAAGCTTTCTTT. It encodes CASSQEQNTEAFF.

This clonotype appeared once. The V and J genes are TRBV5-1 and TRBJ2-7; possibly TRBD2 for D (5 bases). The J call may be mistaken, given a closer DNA end match to TRBJ2-4. This CDR3 region has 14 residues. The germline V gene has CDR1 SGHRS and CDR2 YFSETQ. DNA for the CDR3: TGCGCCAGCAGCGCCGGGTACGAGGGAAACATTCAGTACTTC. Translated: CASSAGYEGNIQYF.

The rearrangement joins TRBV28 to TRBJ2-4; 7 bases match TRBD2. Germline assignment: CDR1 MDHEN and CDR2 SYDVKM. With V trimmed by 4 bases and J by 1 base, 19 bases remained unmatched. The CDR3 totals 20 residues. CDR3 protein: CASSSRGAGPPPGAKNIQYF. The CDR3 DNA reads TGTGCCAGCAGTTCCCGGGGAGCGGGACCCCCCCCTGGGGCCAAAAACATTCAGTACTTC.

This sequence joins TRBV7-2 and TRBJ2-1; TRBD2 matches 10 bases. CDR1 SGHTA and CDR2 FQGNSA come from the germline V gene. This CDR3 comprises 14 residues. With V trimmed by 2 bases and J by 9 bases, 4 bases remained unmatched. The CDR3 DNA is TGTGCCAGCAGCTTAATAGCGGGAGGACCTGAGCAGTTCTTC. Its protein is CASSLIAGGPEQFF. Together with reference TRBV7-2 and TRBJ2-1, the CDR3 gives the full variable domain: GAGVSQSPSNKVTEKGKDVELRCDPISGHTALYWYRQSLGQGLEFLIYFQGNSAPDKSGLPSDRFSAERTGGSVSTLTIQRTQQEDSAVYLCASSLIAGGPEQFFGPGTRLTVL.

The V call is TRBV5-1, the J call TRBJ1-6; no firm D call. V was trimmed by 1 base and J by 9 bases, leaving 11 bases between them. The CDR3 is 14 amino acids. The germline V gene encodes CDR1 SGHRS and CDR2 YFSETQ. Here the CDR3 reads CASSLPAEGSPLHF. The DNA for the CDR3 is TGCGCCAGCAGCTTGCCGGCTGAGGGTTCACCCCTCCACTTT.

On this clonotype: A read error may account for a junction end that differs from germline. This chain uses TRBV4-2 with TRBJ2-3, with 10 bases fitting TRBD2. This CDR3 region has 15 residues. Germline V gene sequence: CDR1 LGHNA, CDR2 YNFKEQ. The CDR3: CAGSHLAGEADTQYF. CDR3 bases: TGTGCCGGCAGCCATCTAGCGGGAGAGGCAGATACGCAGTATTTT.

The CDR3 DNA sequence: TGCGCCAGCAGCTTGAACGGACAGGCGGGCTCAGATACGCAGTATTTT. Its protein product is CASSLNGQAGSDTQYF. The rearrangement joins TRBV5-1 to TRBJ2-3; 7 bases are shared with TRBD1. V shed 1 base, J shed 4 bases, and the junction held 9 bases outside the gene matches. The CDR3 has 16 residues. Germline V gene lookup returns CDR1 SGHRS and CDR2 YFSETQ.

The chain recombines TRBV14 with TRBJ2-7; D is unclear. Looked up from germline, CDR1 is SGHDN and CDR2 is FVKESK. CDR3 length: 18 amino acids. Between the trimmed V and J ends, which lost 0 bases and 3 bases, there was a span of 21 bases. In DNA form, the CDR3 reads TGTGCCAGCAGCCAAGAATCCAGACTGAGAACTCAGGACTACGAGCAGTACTTC. This gives the protein CASSQESRLRTQDYEQYF.

This clonotype has at least ten counts. The chain recombines TRBV27 with TRBJ2-7, with a weak D call TRBD2 (5 bases). The germline V gene has CDR1 MNHEY and CDR2 SMNVEV (reference sequence). This CDR3 spans 11 amino acids. Trimming took off 8 bases at V and 6 bases at J, with 11 bases between the two ends. CDR3 region: CASLLAGEQYF. The CDR3 DNA reads TGTGCCAGCCTCCTAGCCGGCGAGCAGTACTTC.

The chain employs TRBV7-9 and TRBJ2-7; 7 bases map to TRBD2. Germline V gives CDR1 SEHNR, CDR2 FQNEAQ (reference sequence). V was pared by 5 bases and J by 2 bases, with 6 bases of the junction left unmatched. The CDR3 sequence is 14 residues long. CDR3 DNA sequence: TGTGCCAGCAGCCACCGCGGGGGTACCTACGAGCAGTACTTC. It translates to CASSHRGGTYEQYF.

The chain is built from TRBV7-2 and TRBJ2-3, with D unresolved. CDR3 length: 16 residues. Germline CDR1 SGHTA, CDR2 FQGNSA. Trimming shortened V by 4 bases and J by 1 base, and 15 bases separated the two germline ends. The CDR3 region has the DNA TGTGCCAGCAGCTGGAAAGGGAACTCGGGCACAGATACGCAGTATTTT. Its translation is CASSWKGNSGTDTQYF.

In the case of this clonotype: Compared with germline, one end of the junction differs, possibly owing to a read error. The J gene is TRBJ1-2, the V gene TRBV7-2; D gene ambiguous. This CDR3 spans 15 amino acids. Germline V lookup: CDR1 SGHTA, CDR2 FQGNSA. The CDR3 region is CASSLASGGIYDYTF. CDR3 coding DNA: TGTGCCAGCAGCTTGGCAAGCGGCGGAATCTATGACTACACCTTC.

The chain recombines TRBV5-1 with TRBJ1-2, with D perhaps matching TRBD1 (6 bases). CDR1 and CDR2 from the germline V gene are SGHRS and YFSETQ. This CDR3 spans 13 amino acids. Trimming shortened V by 4 bases and J by 3 bases, and 10 bases separated the two germline ends. The DNA for the CDR3 is TGCGCCAGCAGCCCGAACAGGGACTATGGCTACACCTTC. Translated: CASSPNRDYGYTF.

This clonotype was seen only a few times. For the CDR3, the DNA is TGTGCCAGCAGCGTAGATACTAGCGGGAATCTCAATGAGCAGTTCTTC. Protein: CASSVDTSGNLNEQFF. V and J are TRBV9 and TRBJ2-1, with 10 bases matching TRBD2. Germline CDR1 reads SGDLS; CDR2 reads YYNGEE. This CDR3 region has 16 residues. The V gene end was trimmed by 0 bases and the J gene end by 6 bases; junction bases not matched to a gene: 6. The full variable domain, its missing parts supplied by reference TRBV9 and TRBJ2-1, is DSGVTQTPKHLITATGQRVTLRCSPRSGDLSVYWYQQSLDQGLQFLIQYYNGEERAKGNILERFSAQQFPDLHSELNLSSLELGDSALYFCASSVDTSGNLNEQFFGPGTRLTVL.

This clonotype has just a few counts. The chain combines TRBV2 with TRBJ2-5, with D unclear. V was clipped by 4 bases and J by 4 bases, with 13 bases between them. CDR1 and CDR2 from the germline V gene are SNHLY and FYNNEI. This CDR3 region has 14 residues. CDR3 in DNA: TGTGCCAGCAGTGGTGGGTCAACGGGAGAGACCCAGTACTTC. Encoded protein: CASSGGSTGETQYF.

Remarks on this clonotype: One junction end disagrees with the germline gene, perhaps due to a read error. The chain links TRBV18 to TRBJ2-1; 8 bases map to TRBD2. This CDR3 region has 16 residues. In germline, CDR1 is KGHSH, CDR2 LQKENI. CDR3 sequence: CASSPRLSGGNKEQFF. CDR3 sequence (DNA): TGTGCCAGCTCACCGCGACTAAGCGGGGGAAACAAGGAGCAGTTCTTC.

As for this clonotype: This sequence may be a read error, since a much larger clone differs from it by one base. The CDR3 DNA reads as TGCGCCAGCAGAACCGATAGGAGTATCACCATTCAGTTCTTC. This translates into CASRTDRSITIQFF. The chain uses TRBV5-1 and TRBJ2-1, with D uncertain. The germline V gene has CDR1 SGHRS and CDR2 YFSETQ. The CDR3 is made up of 14 amino acids. V gave up 5 bases and J gave up 13 bases, with 22 bases separating them. The whole variable domain, filled in from reference TRBV5-1 and TRBJ2-1, reads KAGVTQTPRYLIKTRGQQVTLSCSPISGHRSVSWYQQTPGQGLQFLFEYFSETQRNKGNFPGRFSGRQFSNSRSEMNVSTLELGDSALYLCASRTDRSITIQFFGPGTRLTVL.